These 18 T cell receptor beta chains originate from one sample sequenced in a study of response to subunit inactivated influenza vaccine. TCRdb re-called the RT-PCR reads through MiXCR, storing one row per CDR3 protein. The sample gives fewer than 700,000 distinct CDR3 sequences, 10% to 15% of which show up once; around 13% is in the top ten. The input for sequencing was PBMCs from blood, taken 45 days after vaccination. The receptors here all came from a man aged 50-59 years who received an inactivated influenza vaccine.

CDR3 amino acids: CASSEGGYSDYTDTQYF. The CDR3 DNA follows: TGTGCCAGCAGTGAAGGTGGCTACAGCGACTACACAGATACGCAGTATTTT. V gene TRBV25-1 combines with J gene TRBJ2-3, with a tentative D call TRBD2 (5 bases). Germline V gene sequence: CDR1 MGHDK, CDR2 SYGVNS. Trimming took off 2 bases at V and 2 bases at J, with 17 bases between the two ends. This CDR3 is built from 17 residues.

The V gene is TRBV28, the J gene TRBJ1-2; TRBD1 agrees at 8 bases. The V gene's germline CDR1 is MDHEN and CDR2 SYDVKM. V shed 6 bases and J 12 bases; nucleotides not matched to a gene: 12. The CDR3 contains 13 residues. This chain's CDR3 is CASSQTQTGANTF. The CDR3 coding sequence is TGTGCCAGCAGCCAGACTCAGACAGGGGCCAACACCTTC.

The table lists this clonotype with many counts. The chain joins TRBV20-1 to TRBJ1-2; unclear D gene. Germline CDR1 reads DFQATT; CDR2 reads SNEGSKA (reference sequence). Trimming removed 1 base from V and 4 bases from J, with 10 bases in between. The CDR3 sequence is 13 residues long. CDR3 sequence (DNA): TGCAGTGCTAGAGGTGGAGGCCCCTATGGCTACACCTTC. Translated: CSARGGGPYGYTF.

The genes are TRBV2 and TRBJ2-7; D unclear. Germline assignment: CDR1 SNHLY and CDR2 FYNNEI. This CDR3 spans 13 amino acids. V was trimmed by 1 base and J by 2 bases, leaving 6 bases between them. As DNA, the CDR3 is TGTGCCAGCAGTGAAGGACATACCTACGAGCAGTACTTC. The encoded protein is CASSEGHTYEQYF. Supplemented by reference TRBV2 and TRBJ2-7, the full variable domain reads EPEVTQTPSHQVTQMGQEVILRCVPISNHLYFYWYRQILGQKVEFLVSFYNNEISEKSEIFDDQFSVERPDGSNFTLKIRSTKLEDSAMYFCASSEGHTYEQYFGPGTRLTVT.

As DNA, the CDR3 is TGCAGTGCCGCCGGGACAGGGGAGGTCTATGGCTACACCTTC. It specifies CSAAGTGEVYGYTF. V gene TRBV20-1 combines with J gene TRBJ1-2, with 10 positions matching TRBD1. Germline V gives CDR1 DFQATT, CDR2 SNEGSKA (reference sequence). The CDR3 extends over 14 amino acids. J lost 4 bases, V lost 6 bases, and 8 bases had no gene match.

The DNA for the CDR3 is TGCGCCAGCAGCTTGCCCTATATAACCGGACAGCAAAAAAGCTCTGGGGCCAACGTCCTGACTTTC. This sequence encodes CASSLPYITGQQKSSGANVLTF. The chain recombines TRBV5-1 with TRBJ2-6, with D possibly being TRBD1 (6 bases). Germline V lookup: CDR1 SGHRS, CDR2 YFSETQ. The V end was cut by 1 base, the J end by 0 bases, with 26 bases between. The CDR3 length is 22 residues.

In its sample, this clonotype was seen a few times. The V and J genes are TRBV3-1 and TRBJ2-7; D is perhaps TRBD1 or TRBD2 (6 bases each). V lost 0 bases to trimming and J lost 6 bases, with 12 bases between them. CDR1 LGHDT and CDR2 YNNKEL come from the germline V gene (reference sequence). This CDR3 has 14 amino acids. The CDR3 DNA reads TGTGCCAGCAGCCAAGATCTAGGGGGGAGCGAGCAGTACTTC. It translates to CASSQDLGGSEQYF.

This clonotype was recorded at least ten times. This chain links TRBV7-2 with TRBJ2-7; D is uncertain. V was pared by 5 bases and J by 2 bases, with 19 bases between. From germline, CDR1 is SGHTA and CDR2 FQGNSA. The CDR3 extends over 16 amino acids. CDR3 sequence: CASSPRTSSIPYEQYF. The DNA of the CDR3 is TGTGCCAGCAGCCCACGGACCTCTTCGATCCCCTACGAGCAGTACTTC.

The chain joins TRBV6-6 to TRBJ2-2; D not resolved. V lost 4 bases and J lost 6, with 9 bases in between. Germline loops: CDR1 MNHNY, CDR2 SVGAGI (reference sequence). CDR3 length equals 13 residues. CDR3 sequence (DNA): TGTGCCAGCAGTTTCGGGTCCGCCGGGGAGCTGTTTTTT. Amino acid sequence: CASSFGSAGELFF.

A few counts support this clonotype. This chain joins TRBV7-9 and TRBJ2-5, with D perhaps TRBD2 (5 bases). CDR1 and CDR2 (germline): SEHNR, FQNEAQ (reference sequence). The CDR3 loop spans 14 amino acids. Trimming removed 5 bases from V and 2 bases from J, with 12 bases in between. CDR3 coding DNA: TGTGCCAGCAGCAGCGGAAGTCCGCAAGAGACCCAGTACTTC. This translates into CASSSGSPQETQYF.

The chain couples TRBV7-8 to TRBJ2-7; D is undetermined. The germline gives CDR1 SGHVS, CDR2 FQNEAQ. The CDR3 is 14 amino acids. V was pared by 5 bases and J by 4 bases, with 15 bases between. In DNA form, the CDR3 reads TGTGCCAGCAGCCCCGCAGGCCTTGGGTACGAGCAGTACTTC. It codes for CASSPAGLGYEQYF.

This clonotype was counted many times. The CDR3 here is CASSGRQGRTGELFF. CDR3 coding DNA: TGTGCCAGCAGCGGCCGACAGGGGCGGACCGGGGAGCTGTTTTTT. The chain recombines TRBV7-9 with TRBJ2-2, with 8 positions matching TRBD1. In germline, CDR1 is SEHNR, CDR2 FQNEAQ (reference sequence). This CDR3 contains 15 residues. With 5 bases clipped from V and 5 bases from J, the junction kept 7 bases outside the gene matches. The variable domain in full, with the rest retrieved from reference TRBV7-9 and TRBJ2-2, is DTGVSQNPRHKITKRGQNVTFRCDPISEHNRLYWYRQTLGQGPEFLTYFQNEAQLEKSRLLSDRFSAERPKGSFSTLEIQRTEQGDSAMYLCASSGRQGRTGELFFGEGSRLTVL.

The chain has TRBV5-1 and TRBJ2-7, with TRBD1 identical over 8 bases. Germline CDR1 reads SGHRS; CDR2 reads YFSETQ. V trimming: 0 bases; J trimming: 1 base; junction bases outside the gene matches: 6. The CDR3 contains 16 residues. The CDR3 nucleotides are TGCGCCAGCAGCTTGGGGGGACAGGCCTCTTCCTACGAGCAGTACTTC. Residues: CASSLGGQASSYEQYF. Full variable domain (outside the CDR3, taken from reference TRBV5-1 and TRBJ2-7): KAGVTQTPRYLIKTRGQQVTLSCSPISGHRSVSWYQQTPGQGLQFLFEYFSETQRNKGNFPGRFSGRQFSNSRSEMNVSTLELGDSALYLCASSLGGQASSYEQYFGPGTRLTVT.

This clonotype has ten or more counts. The chain joins TRBV5-1 to TRBJ2-1; D uncertain. The CDR3 sequence is 12 residues long. Germline lookup yields CDR1 SGHRS and CDR2 YFSETQ. Between the trimmed V and J ends, which lost 3 bases and 10 bases, there was a span of 11 bases. Here the CDR3 reads CASSSADGEQFF. Here the CDR3 DNA reads TGCGCCAGCAGCTCAGCCGATGGGGAGCAGTTCTTC.

This chain connects TRBV20-1 to TRBJ2-3; no reliable D call. CDR3 length: 15 amino acids. CDR1 is DFQATT, CDR2 SNEGSKA, per germline (reference sequence). V was trimmed by 6 bases and J by 1 base, leaving 17 bases between them. The chain's CDR3 is CSAPKNPAGTDTQYF. The CDR3 coding sequence is TGCAGTGCCCCCAAAAATCCTGCCGGCACAGATACGCAGTATTTT.

The sample holds one count of this clonotype. This sequence joins TRBV20-1 and TRBJ1-5; possibly TRBD1 for D (5 bases). This CDR3 region has 15 residues. V was shortened by 0 bases and J by 9 bases, with 18 bases between the two germline ends. Looked up from germline, CDR1 is DFQATT and CDR2 is SNEGSKA (reference sequence). In DNA form, the CDR3 reads TGCAGTGCTAGAGATAGGGCGACGGCAAGGGGGCCCCAGCATTTT. This codes for CSARDRATARGPQHF.

The chain couples TRBV7-2 to TRBJ2-5; D perhaps matches TRBD2 (6 bases). The V end lost 4 bases, the J end lost 9 bases, and 15 bases lay between the germline ends. Germline CDR1 SGHTA, CDR2 FQGNSA. The CDR3 is 13 residues long. The CDR3 protein is CASSSESGGAQYF. CDR3 DNA sequence: TGTGCCAGCAGCTCGGAGTCGGGCGGGGCCCAGTACTTC.

This clonotype was counted ten times or more. The chain employs TRBV20-1 and TRBJ2-1; 10 nucleotides agree with TRBD2. The germline gives CDR1 DFQATT, CDR2 SNEGSKA (reference sequence). CDR3 size: 17 residues. The V segment lost 1 base and the J segment 1 base; nucleotides outside the gene matches: 7. This CDR3 is CSARVLAGAHSYNEQFF. In DNA form, the CDR3 reads TGCAGTGCTAGAGTCCTAGCGGGGGCCCATTCCTACAATGAGCAGTTCTTC.